The 31 T cell receptor beta chains presented below share a single source sample, sequenced in a study of blood T cell repertoires in COVID-19. Assay: immunoSEQ multiplex PCR; the TCRdb copy retains only in-frame clones and omits some. The data show 390,000 or so clones, almost 90% seen once. Sequencing was performed on peripheral blood. These TCRs come from a man in his late teens or twenties with active or convalescent COVID-19.

This clone was detected only a few times. V is TRBV2 and J is TRBJ2-1; 7 bases line up with TRBD2. Germline CDR1 SNHLY, CDR2 FYNNEI. There are 15 residues in the CDR3. Trimming took 4 bases from V and 7 from J; bases not matched to a gene: 10. CDR3 nucleotides: TGTGCCAGCAGTGTCGGGGCGGGGGTGAGGAATGAGCAGTTCTTC. Protein: CASSVGAGVRNEQFF.

The chain recombines TRBV7-2 with TRBJ2-4, with D possibly TRBD1 on 5 matching bases. V was trimmed by 1 base and J by 0 bases, leaving 10 bases between them. There are 16 residues in the CDR3. Germline V gene sequence: CDR1 SGHTA, CDR2 FQGNSA. CDR3 sequence: CASSLGQNLAKNIQYF. DNA of the CDR3: TGTGCCAGCAGCTTAGGACAGAATTTAGCCAAAAACATTCAGTACTTC.

V is TRBV4-2 and J is TRBJ1-1; 10 positions match TRBD1. With 4 bases clipped from V and 4 bases from J, the junction kept 12 bases outside the gene matches. The CDR3 extends over 17 amino acids. CDR1 is LGHNA, CDR2 YNFKEQ, per germline. CDR3 nucleotide sequence: TGTGCCAGCAGCCCGATCCCGGGACAGGGGAGGGGCACTGAAGCTTTCTTT. Protein sequence: CASSPIPGQGRGTEAFF.

The V call is TRBV4-1, the J call TRBJ1-5, with D maybe TRBD1 (5 bases). CDR3 size: 16 residues. V was pared by 0 bases and J by 2 bases, with 11 bases between. Germline V CDR1 and CDR2: MGHRA, YSYEKL. CDR3 loop: CASSQDGGIGNQPQHF. CDR3 DNA sequence: TGCGCCAGCAGCCAAGACGGGGGAATCGGCAATCAGCCCCAGCATTTT.

Worth noting for this clone: The junction does not match germline at one end; this may be a read error. This sequence joins TRBV13 and TRBJ2-2, with TRBD2 as a possible D gene (5 bases). The CDR3 is 13 amino acids. Germline V gene lookup returns CDR1 PRHDT and CDR2 FYEKMQ (reference sequence). DNA of the CDR3: TGTGCCAGCAGCTTAGTTCCGCACCGGGGAGCTGTTTTT. Amino acid sequence: CASSLVPHRGAVF.

The CDR3 DNA reads as TGTGCCAGTCCCCCAGGGGGTGGGTCTGAAGCTTTCTTT. It is translated as CASPPGGGSEAFF. The V and J genes are TRBV28 and TRBJ1-1; 7 bases are shared with TRBD1. J lost 6 bases, V lost 9 bases, and 10 bases had no gene match. The CDR3 extends over 13 amino acids. Germline assignment: CDR1 MDHEN and CDR2 SYDVKM.

This rearrangement joins TRBV4-1 to TRBJ2-3; 14 bases agree with TRBD2. Germline assignment: CDR1 MGHRA and CDR2 YSYEKL. The CDR3 is 17 amino acids. J lost 4 bases, V lost 5 bases, and 8 bases had no gene match. The CDR3 loop is CASSYLPGLAGADTQYF. The CDR3 DNA reads TGCGCCAGCAGCTACTTACCGGGACTAGCGGGGGCAGATACGCAGTATTTT.

This chain links TRBV6-6 with TRBJ2-1; 12 bases fit TRBD2. V trimming: 6 bases; J trimming: 8 bases; junction bases outside the gene matches: 5. The CDR3 contains 14 residues. Germline CDR1 is MNHNY and CDR2 is SVGAGI (reference sequence). This chain's CDR3 is CASRRTSGTDEQFF. The DNA for the CDR3 is TGTGCCAGCAGACGGACTAGCGGGACTGATGAGCAGTTCTTC.

The chain recombines TRBV6-5 with TRBJ1-1; a possible D gene is TRBD1 (5 bases). This CDR3 contains 12 residues. V lost 6 bases, J lost 11 bases, and 16 bases lay in between. In germline, CDR1 is MNHEY, CDR2 SVGAGI. The CDR3 sequence: CASSQVGGAAFF. DNA for the CDR3: TGTGCCAGCAGCCAGGTGGGCGGGGCGGCTTTCTTT.

J is TRBJ1-1 and V is TRBV19; D remains unclear. Germline V gene sequence: CDR1 LNHDA, CDR2 SQIVND (reference sequence). Trimming removed 7 bases at V and 3 bases at J, with 18 bases between. The CDR3 consists of 15 residues. The CDR3 loop is CASTISGGGDTEAFF. Here the CDR3 DNA reads TGTGCCAGTACCATTTCCGGAGGTGGGGACACTGAAGCTTTCTTT.

V is TRBV14 and J is TRBJ2-1; the D gene is possibly TRBD1 (6 bases). Germline CDR1 reads SGHDN; CDR2 reads FVKESK. This CDR3 contains 17 residues. The V end was cut by 0 bases, the J end by 4 bases, with 16 bases between. The CDR3 here is CASSQESGRGMYNEQFF. The CDR3 DNA follows: TGTGCCAGCAGCCAAGAAAGCGGCAGGGGTATGTACAATGAGCAGTTCTTC.

The chain links TRBV4-3 to TRBJ1-2; the match to TRBD1 covers 7 bases. The CDR3 runs 13 residues. The V and J ends lost 4 bases and 2 bases, in that order; junction bases with no gene match: 1. CDR1 LGHNA and CDR2 YSLEER come from the germline V gene. Here the CDR3 DNA reads TGCGCCAGCAGCCCACAGGGGAACTATGGCTACACCTTC. As protein: CASSPQGNYGYTF.

The chain couples TRBV19 to TRBJ2-7; 13 nucleotides align to TRBD2. V lost 5 bases, J lost 4 bases, and 5 bases stayed unmatched. Germline CDR1 reads LNHDA; CDR2 reads SQIVND (reference sequence). The CDR3 is made up of 15 amino acids. The CDR3 loop is CASSPGLAGVYEQYF. CDR3 DNA sequence: TGTGCCAGTAGTCCCGGACTAGCGGGAGTTTACGAGCAGTACTTC.

The chain couples TRBV7-9 to TRBJ2-2; D call uncertain. V dropped 7 bases and J dropped 0 bases, with 15 bases sitting between them. Germline assignment: CDR1 SEHNR and CDR2 FQNEAQ (reference sequence). This CDR3 region has 16 residues. CDR3 protein: CASTHRITANTGELFF. CDR3 DNA: TGTGCCAGCACACACCGAATAACCGCGAACACCGGGGAGCTGTTTTTT.

The chain employs TRBV7-9 and TRBJ2-7; TRBD1 matches 7 bases. This CDR3 has 14 residues. Germline assignment: CDR1 SEHNR and CDR2 FQNEAQ (reference sequence). Trimming cost V 2 bases and J 2 bases; bases outside gene matches: 3. CDR3 residues: CASSLSGGAYEQYF. CDR3 bases: TGTGCCAGCAGCTTATCAGGGGGTGCCTACGAGCAGTACTTC. The full variable domain, in which reference TRBV7-9 and TRBJ2-7 provide the parts outside the CDR3, is DTGVSQNPRHKITKRGQNVTFRCDPISEHNRLYWYRQTLGQGPEFLTYFQNEAQLEKSRLLSDRFSAERPKGSFSTLEIQRTEQGDSAMYLCASSLSGGAYEQYFGPGTRLTVT.

The chain combines TRBV24-1 with TRBJ2-2, with a weak D call TRBD2 (5 bases). The length of the CDR3 is 15 residues. The germline V and J ends were trimmed by 4 bases and 4 bases, with 12 bases remaining between them. Per the germline V gene, CDR1 is KGHDR and CDR2 is SFDVKD. CDR3 residues: CATSDSGVSTGELFF. CDR3 DNA sequence: TGTGCCACCAGTGACTCCGGGGTGAGCACCGGGGAGCTGTTTTTT.

This chain connects TRBV7-2 to TRBJ1-5; 7 nucleotides align to TRBD1. V lost 1 base to trimming and J lost 3 bases; unmatched junction nucleotides: 6. The CDR3 spans 16 residues. Germline V lookup: CDR1 SGHTA, CDR2 FQGNSA. In DNA form, the CDR3 reads TGTGCCAGCAGCTTAGGGGGCACAGGGGTCAATCAGCCCCAGCATTTT. It is translated as CASSLGGTGVNQPQHF.

The chain has TRBV5-1 and TRBJ2-7, with 8 positions matching TRBD2. The CDR3 extends over 15 amino acids. Germline V CDR1 and CDR2: SGHRS, YFSETQ. V lost 2 bases and J lost 3; bases outside the gene matches: 7. CDR3 in DNA: TGCGCCAGCAGCTTCGGGAGGGTTAGAGGCTACGAGCAGTACTTC. Its protein product is CASSFGRVRGYEQYF. Complete variable domain (other parts from reference TRBV5-1 and TRBJ2-7): KAGVTQTPRYLIKTRGQQVTLSCSPISGHRSVSWYQQTPGQGLQFLFEYFSETQRNKGNFPGRFSGRQFSNSRSEMNVSTLELGDSALYLCASSFGRVRGYEQYFGPGTRLTVT.

The chain is built from TRBV27 and TRBJ1-2; TRBD1 might be the D (5 bases). The germline gives CDR1 MNHEY, CDR2 SMNVEV (reference sequence). Trimming removed 7 bases from V and 1 base from J, with 13 bases in between. The CDR3 has 14 amino acids. CDR3 protein: CASTEDTYNYGYTF. The DNA for the CDR3 is TGTGCCAGCACCGAGGACACCTATAACTATGGCTACACCTTC.

The chain combines TRBV6-5 with TRBJ2-7; D uncertain. Germline lookup yields CDR1 MNHEY and CDR2 SVGAGI. The CDR3 contains 14 residues. The ends were cut back, 6 bases at V and 4 bases at J, with 16 bases in the middle. The chain's CDR3 is CASRVPGFLYEQYF. The DNA for the CDR3 is TGTGCCAGCAGAGTCCCCGGGTTTCTATACGAGCAGTACTTC.

The rearrangement links TRBV7-8 to TRBJ2-2, with TRBD2 matching over 8 bases. The CDR3 sequence is 18 residues long. Germline CDR1 is SGHVS and CDR2 is FQNEAQ. V lost 6 bases, J lost 4 bases, and 16 bases stayed unmatched. DNA for the CDR3: TGTGCCAGCAGTTCTACCCCGCCAGGGACTAGAATCACCGGGGAGCTGTTTTTT. Translating gives CASSSTPPGTRITGELFF. The full variable domain, rest sourced from reference TRBV7-8 and TRBJ2-2, is GAGVSQSPRYKVAKRGQDVALRCDPISGHVSLFWYQQALGQGPEFLTYFQNEAQLDKSGLPSDRFFAERPEGSVSTLKIQRTQQEDSAVYLCASSSTPPGTRITGELFFGEGSRLTVL.

J is TRBJ1-5 and V is TRBV7-2; D possibly corresponds to TRBD1 (5 bases). CDR1 SGHTA and CDR2 FQGNSA come from the germline V gene. This CDR3 spans 15 amino acids. V lost 2 bases and J 3 bases, leaving 11 bases between the germline ends. Written as DNA, the CDR3 is TGTGCCAGCAGCTTATCTCAGGGAAACAATCAGCCCCAGCATTTT. Its protein is CASSLSQGNNQPQHF.

The CDR3 sequence is CASRTTGQGNEKLFF. The DNA for the CDR3 is TGTGCCAGCAGGACTACGGGACAGGGGAATGAAAAACTGTTTTTT. V gene TRBV3-1 (or the pseudogene TRBV3-2) combines with J gene TRBJ1-4, with 10 bases lining up with TRBD1. The CDR3 is made up of 15 amino acids. CDR1 is LGHDT and CDR2 is YNNKEL in the germline V gene (reference sequence). V trimming: 6 bases; J trimming: 5 bases; junction bases outside the gene matches: 6.

The chain recombines TRBV6-5 with TRBJ1-6; TRBD1 matches at 8 bases. The CDR3 consists of 16 residues. The V gene end was trimmed by 4 bases and the J gene end by 9 bases; junction bases not matched to a gene: 11. CDR1 MNHEY and CDR2 SVGAGI come from the germline V gene. Here the CDR3 reads CASSWDSTGGTSPLHF. CDR3 coding DNA: TGTGCCAGCAGTTGGGATTCAACAGGGGGGACTTCACCCCTCCACTTT.

The J gene is TRBJ1-1, the V gene TRBV12-3 or TRBV12-4, with D tentatively TRBD1 (6 bases). The ends were cut back, 6 bases at V and 11 bases at J, with 19 bases in the middle. CDR3 length: 13 residues. The DNA of the CDR3 is TGTGCCAGCAGCCCCGGGACAAAAGAAAGGGCTTTCTTT. Protein: CASSPGTKERAFF.

The genes are TRBV5-6 and TRBJ1-4; TRBD1 matches at 9 bases. Per germline, CDR1 SGHDT and CDR2 YYEEEE. V dropped 4 bases and J dropped 5; count of bases not matched to a gene: 9. This CDR3 is built from 16 residues. In DNA form, the CDR3 reads TGTGCCAGCAGCCGGAGAAGGACAGGGGACAATGAAAAACTGTTTTTT. Protein: CASSRRRTGDNEKLFF.

The genes are TRBV27 and TRBJ2-7, with 10 bases lining up with TRBD2. CDR3 length: 22 amino acids. CDR1 MNHEY and CDR2 SMNVEV come from the germline V gene (reference sequence). Trimming at V came to 4 bases and at J to 5 bases, leaving 29 bases not matched to a gene. The CDR3 region is CASSSSDRDYSGEREGGNEQYF. The DNA of the CDR3 is TGTGCCAGCAGTTCCTCCGACAGGGATTACTCCGGGGAGCGGGAGGGCGGTAACGAGCAGTACTTC.

The chain uses TRBV18 and TRBJ2-1; 10 nucleotides align to TRBD2. The CDR3 extends over 19 amino acids. Germline V lookup: CDR1 KGHSH, CDR2 LQKENI. Trimming removed 6 bases from V and 5 bases from J; junction bases left unmatched: 19. CDR3 nucleotide sequence: TGTGCCAGCTCGCCTAGGGGGCCCTCTTCCGGGACTAGCGACAATGAGCAGTTCTTC. Amino acid sequence: CASSPRGPSSGTSDNEQFF.

The rearrangement uses TRBV9 and TRBJ2-3, with TRBD2 identical over 8 bases. This CDR3 region has 15 residues. Germline-derived CDR1 and CDR2 are SGDLS and YYNGEE. V lost 3 bases and J lost 4; bases outside the gene matches: 7. Here the CDR3 reads CASSAKAGDSDTQYF. The CDR3 DNA reads TGTGCCAGCAGCGCCAAAGCGGGAGACTCAGATACGCAGTATTTT. Variable domain in full (rest from reference TRBV9 and TRBJ2-3): DSGVTQTPKHLITATGQRVTLRCSPRSGDLSVYWYQQSLDQGLQFLIQYYNGEERAKGNILERFSAQQFPDLHSELNLSSLELGDSALYFCASSAKAGDSDTQYFGPGTRLTVL.

This clone showed up just a few times. Here the CDR3 reads CATSDSQRGSYNEQFF. The CDR3 nucleotides are TGTGCCACCAGTGATTCCCAGCGGGGATCCTACAATGAGCAGTTCTTC. This sequence joins TRBV24-1 and TRBJ2-1, with 7 bases identical to TRBD2. CDR3 length: 16 amino acids. The J segment lost 1 base and the V segment lost 2 bases, leaving 4 bases of the junction unmatched. Germline V CDR1 and CDR2: KGHDR, SFDVKD.

This clone appeared a few times. The rearrangement links TRBV4-1 to TRBJ1-1, with 9 positions matching TRBD1. The V and J ends lost 4 bases and 0 bases, in that order; junction bases with no gene match: 6. Germline V gene sequence: CDR1 MGHRA, CDR2 YSYEKL. This CDR3 region has 16 residues. The chain's CDR3 is CASSPGTGRMNTEAFF. CDR3 coding DNA: TGCGCCAGCAGCCCCGGGACAGGGAGAATGAACACTGAAGCTTTCTTT.